This T cell receptor (beta chain) was sequenced for a study of T-cell reconstitution after alpha-beta-depleted transplantation in children. Of note for this clonotype: The antigen remains unidentified.

Construction of the TCRbeta library involved unique molecular identifiers. TCRdb redid the calling of the PCR reads with MiXCR, one entry per CDR3 protein. The sample includes about a million distinct CDR3 sequences, about 29% seen only once; the top ten take about 28%. The germline gives CDR1 MNHEY, CDR2 SVGAGI. The CDR3 has 15 amino acids. Unmatched junction bases numbered 5, after V lost 4 bases and J lost 5 bases. General study results and limits: Expanded clones from the graft, numbering several hundred, reportedly supplied alpha-beta T cells about two months after transplant.

The origin of this receptor is a boy in the first two years of life who had a stem cell transplant for SCID, so the T cells may come from the graft donor. V is TRBV6-5 and J is TRBJ2-3, with TRBD1 identical over 11 bases. Source: PBMCs, mostly from graft donor cells, taken 360 days after TCRalphabeta/CD19-depleted stem cell transplant. CDR3: CASSWTGGSQDTQYF. As DNA, the CDR3 is TGTGCCAGCAGTTGGACAGGGGGCTCCCAAGATACGCAGTATTTT.